These T cell receptor beta chains were read from a single sample in a study of blood T cells in healthy people across ages. One entry per CDR3 protein results from TCRdb running MiXCR on the 5' RACE reads. The sample shows around 1,500,000 distinct CDR3 sequences, 40% to 50% of them seen only once. Sequencing was performed on blood. The receptors originated from a woman aged 18-29 years in good health. CDR3s include the opening cysteine and the closing phenylalanine or tryptophan. The D gene is left open where the match is weak. Clone size is given for some rows only: seen once, a few or many times, or a class if the clone is expanded.

D | J | V | size | DNA | CDR3
. | TRBJ2-2 | TRBV4-2 | . | TGTGCCGCGGCGACGACCTTGAACACCGGGGAGCTGTTTTTT | CAAATTLNTGELFF
TRBD1 | TRBJ2-1 | TRBV10-3 | . | TGTGCCATCAGTGAGTCGAGCGTCGGACAGGGGTTTAGTGAGCAGTTCTTC | CAISESSVGQGFSEQFF
TRBD1 | TRBJ2-7 | TRBV27 | few | TGTGCCAGCAGTCGCCAAGGACAGGGGAACTACGAGCAGTACTTC | CASSRQGQGNYEQYF
TRBD2 | TRBJ2-5 | TRBV28 | many | TGTGCCAGCAGTTCTGCGGGAGGGGAGACCCAGTACTTC | CASSSAGGETQYF
TRBD2 | TRBJ2-1 | TRBV20-1 | . | TGCAGTGCTAGTCCCAGCGGGAGGGCCCTTTCCTATGAGCAGTTCTTC | CSASPSGRALSYEQFF
TRBD2 | TRBJ2-1 | TRBV20-1 | . | TGCAGTGCTAGAGACTTGGGGGAGGGAGGTGATGAGCAGTTCTTC | CSARDLGEGGDEQFF
. | TRBJ2-1 | TRBV4-2 | few | TGTGCCAGCAGCCAAGTTATGTCAAGCTTTGGGCTCAATGAGCAGTTCTTC | CASSQVMSSFGLNEQFF
TRBD2 | TRBJ2-3 | TRBV12-3/TRBV12-4 | few | TGTGCCAGCAGTCTGCGACGGGAGGTTGGCACAGATACGCAGTATTTT | CASSLRREVGTDTQYF
. | TRBJ2-1 | TRBV12-3/TRBV12-4 | few | TGTGCCAGCAGTTTTAGGGTGGGCAGTGAGCAGTTCTTC | CASSFRVGSEQFF
. | TRBJ1-3 | TRBV4-2 | . | TGTGCCAGCAGCCAAGCGTCGGACTCTGGAAACACCATATATTTT | CASSQASDSGNTIYF
TRBD1 | TRBJ1-2 | TRBV20-1 | few | TGCAGTGCTAACCCGACAGGGCCCTATGGCTACACCTTC | CSANPTGPYGYTF
TRBD2 | TRBJ2-1 | TRBV20-1 | . | TGCAGTGCTCCCCTCGGGGGGGGCCTATACAATGAGCAGTTCTTC | CSAPLGGGLYNEQFF